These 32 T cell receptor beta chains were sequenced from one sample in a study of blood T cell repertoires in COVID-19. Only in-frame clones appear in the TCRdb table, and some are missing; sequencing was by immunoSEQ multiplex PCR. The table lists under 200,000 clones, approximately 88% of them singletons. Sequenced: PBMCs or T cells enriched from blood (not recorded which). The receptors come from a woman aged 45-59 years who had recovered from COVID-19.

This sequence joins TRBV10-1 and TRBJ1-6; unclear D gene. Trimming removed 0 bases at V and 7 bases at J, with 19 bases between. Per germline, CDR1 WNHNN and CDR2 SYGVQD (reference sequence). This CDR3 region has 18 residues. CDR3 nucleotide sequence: TGCGCCAGCAGTGAGTCGCCCCAGGTTCTGGTCCCCAATTCACCCCTCCACTTT. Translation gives CASSESPQVLVPNSPLHF.

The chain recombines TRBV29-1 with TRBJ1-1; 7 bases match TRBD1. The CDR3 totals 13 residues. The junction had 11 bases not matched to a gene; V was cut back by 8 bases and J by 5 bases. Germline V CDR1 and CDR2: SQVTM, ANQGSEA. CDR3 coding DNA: TGCAGCCCCCGTGAGGGGGCCTTAACTGAAGCTTTCTTT. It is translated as CSPREGALTEAFF.

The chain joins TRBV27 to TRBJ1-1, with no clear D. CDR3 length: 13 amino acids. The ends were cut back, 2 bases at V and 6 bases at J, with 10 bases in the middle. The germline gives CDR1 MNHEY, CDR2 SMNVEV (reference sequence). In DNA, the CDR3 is TGTGCCAGCAGTTTACGCCCGAGTCCTGAAGCTTTCTTT. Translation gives CASSLRPSPEAFF.

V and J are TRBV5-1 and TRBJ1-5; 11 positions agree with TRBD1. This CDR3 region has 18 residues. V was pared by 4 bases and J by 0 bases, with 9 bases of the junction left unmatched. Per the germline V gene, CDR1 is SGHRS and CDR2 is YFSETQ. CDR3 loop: CASSPGQGATYSNQPQHF. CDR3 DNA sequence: TGCGCCAGCAGCCCCGGACAGGGGGCGACGTATAGCAATCAGCCCCAGCATTTT.

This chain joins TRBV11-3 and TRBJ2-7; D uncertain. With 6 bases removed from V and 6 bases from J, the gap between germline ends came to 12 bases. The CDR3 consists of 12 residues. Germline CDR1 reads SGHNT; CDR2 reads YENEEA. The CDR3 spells CASSHGGFEQYF. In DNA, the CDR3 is TGTGCCAGCAGTCATGGCGGATTCGAGCAGTACTTC.

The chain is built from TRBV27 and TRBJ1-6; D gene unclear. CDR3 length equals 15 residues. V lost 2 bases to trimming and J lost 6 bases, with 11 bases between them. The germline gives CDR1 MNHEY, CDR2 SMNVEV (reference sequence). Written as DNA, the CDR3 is TGTGCCAGCAGTTTACGCACACAAAGTAATTCACCCCTCCACTTT. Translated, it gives CASSLRTQSNSPLHF.

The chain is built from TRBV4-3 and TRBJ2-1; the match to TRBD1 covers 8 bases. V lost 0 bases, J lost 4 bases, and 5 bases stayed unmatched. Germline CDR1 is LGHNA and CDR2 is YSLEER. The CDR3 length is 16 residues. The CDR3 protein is CASSQDRTGTYNEQFF. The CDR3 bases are TGCGCCAGCAGCCAAGATCGGACAGGGACTTACAATGAGCAGTTCTTC.

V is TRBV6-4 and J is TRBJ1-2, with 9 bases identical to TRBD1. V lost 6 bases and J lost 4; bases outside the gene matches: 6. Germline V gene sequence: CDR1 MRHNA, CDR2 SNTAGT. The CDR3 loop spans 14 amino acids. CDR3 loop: CASSPGQGLYGYTF. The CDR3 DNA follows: TGTGCCAGCAGCCCGGGACAGGGCCTCTATGGCTACACCTTC.

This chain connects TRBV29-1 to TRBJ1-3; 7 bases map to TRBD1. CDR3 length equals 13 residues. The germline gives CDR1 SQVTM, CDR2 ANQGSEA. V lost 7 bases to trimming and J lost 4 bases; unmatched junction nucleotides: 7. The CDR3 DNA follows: TGCAGCGCGGGCCAGGGGGACGGAAACACCATATATTTT. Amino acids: CSAGQGDGNTIYF.

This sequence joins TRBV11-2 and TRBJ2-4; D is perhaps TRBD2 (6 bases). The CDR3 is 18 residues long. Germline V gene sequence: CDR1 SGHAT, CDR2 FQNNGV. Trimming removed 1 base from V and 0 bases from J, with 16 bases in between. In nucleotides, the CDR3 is TGTGCCAGCAGCTTAGGGAGGGGCGGGGAAATAGCCAAAAACATTCAGTACTTC. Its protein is CASSLGRGGEIAKNIQYF.

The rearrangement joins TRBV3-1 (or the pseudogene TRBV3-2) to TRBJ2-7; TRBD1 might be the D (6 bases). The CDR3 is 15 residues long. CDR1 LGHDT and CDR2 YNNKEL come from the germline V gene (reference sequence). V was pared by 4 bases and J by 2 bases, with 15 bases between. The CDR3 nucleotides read TGTGCCAGCAGCCTCCTCCCAGGGGCAACCTACGAGCAGTACTTC. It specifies CASSLLPGATYEQYF.

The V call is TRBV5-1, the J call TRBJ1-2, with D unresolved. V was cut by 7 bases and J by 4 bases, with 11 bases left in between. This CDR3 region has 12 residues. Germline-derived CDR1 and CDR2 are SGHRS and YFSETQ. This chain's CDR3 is CASELPGYGYTF. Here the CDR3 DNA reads TGCGCCAGCGAGCTGCCGGGCTATGGCTACACCTTC.

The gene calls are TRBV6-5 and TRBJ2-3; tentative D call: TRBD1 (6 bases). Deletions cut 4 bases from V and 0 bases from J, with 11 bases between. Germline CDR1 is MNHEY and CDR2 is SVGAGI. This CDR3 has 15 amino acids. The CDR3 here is CASSLDSVSTDTQYF. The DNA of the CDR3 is TGTGCCAGCAGTTTGGACAGCGTTAGCACAGATACGCAGTATTTT.

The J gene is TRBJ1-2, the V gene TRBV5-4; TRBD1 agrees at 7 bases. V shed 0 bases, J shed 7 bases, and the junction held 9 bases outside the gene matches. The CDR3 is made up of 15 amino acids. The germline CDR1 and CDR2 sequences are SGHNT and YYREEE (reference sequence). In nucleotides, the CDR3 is TGTGCCAGCAGCTTGGCCTTCAGGGGGAGGTCTGGCTACACCTTC. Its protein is CASSLAFRGRSGYTF. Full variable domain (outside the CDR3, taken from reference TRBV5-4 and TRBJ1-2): ETGVTQSPTHLIKTRGQQVTLRCSSQSGHNTVSWYQQALGQGPQFIFQYYREEENGRGNFPPRFSGLQFPNYSSELNVNALELDDSALYLCASSLAFRGRSGYTFGSGTRLTVV.

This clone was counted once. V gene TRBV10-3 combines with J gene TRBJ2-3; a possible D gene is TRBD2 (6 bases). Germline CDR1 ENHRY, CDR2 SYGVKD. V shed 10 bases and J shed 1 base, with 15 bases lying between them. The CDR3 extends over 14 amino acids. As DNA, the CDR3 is TGTGCCACTCTACGCCCGGGGGGCACAGATACGCAGTATTTT. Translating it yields CATLRPGGTDTQYF.

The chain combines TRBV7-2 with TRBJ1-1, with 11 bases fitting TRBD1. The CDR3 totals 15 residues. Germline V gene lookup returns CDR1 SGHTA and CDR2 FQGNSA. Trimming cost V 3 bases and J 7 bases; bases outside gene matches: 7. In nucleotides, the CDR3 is TGTGCCAGCAGCTTTACCCGGGACAGGGGGGATGAAGCTTTCTTT. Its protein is CASSFTRDRGDEAFF.

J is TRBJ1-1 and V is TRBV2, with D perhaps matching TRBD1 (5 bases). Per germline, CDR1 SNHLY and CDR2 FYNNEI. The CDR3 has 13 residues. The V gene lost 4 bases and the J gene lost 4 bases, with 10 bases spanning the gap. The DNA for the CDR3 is TGTGCCAGCAGTGTGACGGGGGGCACTGAAGCTTTCTTT. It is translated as CASSVTGGTEAFF. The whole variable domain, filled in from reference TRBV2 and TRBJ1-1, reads EPEVTQTPSHQVTQMGQEVILRCVPISNHLYFYWYRQILGQKVEFLVSFYNNEISEKSEIFDDQFSVERPDGSNFTLKIRSTKLEDSAMYFCASSVTGGTEAFFGQGTRLTVV.

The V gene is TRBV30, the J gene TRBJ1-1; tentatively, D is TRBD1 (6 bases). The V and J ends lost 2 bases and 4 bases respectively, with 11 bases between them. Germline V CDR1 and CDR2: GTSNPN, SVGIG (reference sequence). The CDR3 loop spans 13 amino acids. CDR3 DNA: TGTGCCTGGAGTTCCAGGGGTTCCACTGAAGCTTTCTTT. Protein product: CAWSSRGSTEAFF.

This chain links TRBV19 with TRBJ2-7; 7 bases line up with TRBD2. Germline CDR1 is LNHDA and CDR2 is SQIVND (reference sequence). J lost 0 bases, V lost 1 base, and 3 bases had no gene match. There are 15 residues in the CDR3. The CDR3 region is CASSIGLAASYEQYF. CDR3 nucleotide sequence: TGTGCCAGTAGTATAGGACTAGCCGCCTCCTACGAGCAGTACTTC.

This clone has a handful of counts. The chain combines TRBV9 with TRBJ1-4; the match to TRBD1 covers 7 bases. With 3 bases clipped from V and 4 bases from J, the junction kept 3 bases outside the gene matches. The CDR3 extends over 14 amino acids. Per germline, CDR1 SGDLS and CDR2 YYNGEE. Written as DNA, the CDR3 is TGTGCCAGCAGCGAGAGACAGGGTAATGAAAAACTGTTTTTT. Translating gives CASSERQGNEKLFF.

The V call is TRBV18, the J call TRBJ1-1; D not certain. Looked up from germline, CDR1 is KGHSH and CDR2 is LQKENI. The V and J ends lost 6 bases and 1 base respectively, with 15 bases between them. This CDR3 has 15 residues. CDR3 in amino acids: CASSSTAASNTEAFF. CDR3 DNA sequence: TGTGCCAGCTCCTCAACCGCGGCCTCGAACACTGAAGCTTTCTTT.

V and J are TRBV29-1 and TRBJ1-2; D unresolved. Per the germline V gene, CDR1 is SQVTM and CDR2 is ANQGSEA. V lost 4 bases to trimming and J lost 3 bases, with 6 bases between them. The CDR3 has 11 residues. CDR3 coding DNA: TGCAGCGTTGCGCTAGACTATGGCTACACCTTC. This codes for CSVALDYGYTF. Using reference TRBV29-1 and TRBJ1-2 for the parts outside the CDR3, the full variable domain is SAVISQKPSRDICQRGTSLTIQCQVDSQVTMMFWYRQQPGQSLTLIATANQGSEATYESGFVIDKFPISRPNLTFSTLTVSNMSPEDSSIYLCSVALDYGYTFGSGTRLTVV.

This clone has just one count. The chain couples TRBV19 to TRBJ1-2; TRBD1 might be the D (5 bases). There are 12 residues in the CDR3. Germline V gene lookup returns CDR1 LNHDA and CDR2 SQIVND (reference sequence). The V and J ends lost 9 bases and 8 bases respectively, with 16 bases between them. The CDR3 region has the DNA TGTGCCAGCGGGGACTGGTTATTCGGCTACACCTTC. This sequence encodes CASGDWLFGYTF.

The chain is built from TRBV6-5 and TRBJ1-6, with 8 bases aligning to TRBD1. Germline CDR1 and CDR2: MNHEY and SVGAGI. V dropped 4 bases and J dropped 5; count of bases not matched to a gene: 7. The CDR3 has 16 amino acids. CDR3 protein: CASSSRDRRNNSPLHF. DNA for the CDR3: TGTGCCAGCAGTTCCCGGGACAGGAGGAATAATTCACCCCTCCACTTT.

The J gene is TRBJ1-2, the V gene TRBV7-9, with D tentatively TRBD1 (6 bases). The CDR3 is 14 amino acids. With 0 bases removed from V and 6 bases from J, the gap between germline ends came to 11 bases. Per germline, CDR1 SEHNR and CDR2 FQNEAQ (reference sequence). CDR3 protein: CASSLAQDSHGYTF. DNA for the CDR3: TGTGCCAGCAGCTTAGCTCAGGACAGTCATGGCTACACCTTC.

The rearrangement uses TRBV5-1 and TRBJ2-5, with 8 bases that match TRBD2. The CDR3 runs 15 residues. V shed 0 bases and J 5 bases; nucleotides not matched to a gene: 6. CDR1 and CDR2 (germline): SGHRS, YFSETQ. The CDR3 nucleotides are TGCGCCAGCAGCTTGGGTGGGACTAGAGAGGAGACCCAGTACTTC. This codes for CASSLGGTREETQYF.

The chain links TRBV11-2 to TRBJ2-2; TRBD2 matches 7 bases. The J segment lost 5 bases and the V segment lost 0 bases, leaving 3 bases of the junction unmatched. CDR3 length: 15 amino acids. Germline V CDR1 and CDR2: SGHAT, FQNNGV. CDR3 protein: CASSLDWGGTGELFF. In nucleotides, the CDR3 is TGTGCCAGCAGCTTAGATTGGGGGGGAACCGGGGAGCTGTTTTTT.

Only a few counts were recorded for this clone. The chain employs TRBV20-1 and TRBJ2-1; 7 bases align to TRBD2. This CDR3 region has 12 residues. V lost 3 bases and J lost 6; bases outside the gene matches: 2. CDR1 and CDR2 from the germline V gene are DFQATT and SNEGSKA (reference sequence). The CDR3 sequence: CSASSGGNEQFF. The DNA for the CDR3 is TGCAGTGCTAGTTCGGGGGGCAATGAGCAGTTCTTC.

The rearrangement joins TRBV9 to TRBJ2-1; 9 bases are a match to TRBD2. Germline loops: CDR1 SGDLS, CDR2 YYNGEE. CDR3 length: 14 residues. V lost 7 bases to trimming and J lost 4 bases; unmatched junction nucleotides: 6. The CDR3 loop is CASAPSGVYNEQFF. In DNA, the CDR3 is TGTGCCAGCGCGCCTAGCGGGGTTTACAATGAGCAGTTCTTC.

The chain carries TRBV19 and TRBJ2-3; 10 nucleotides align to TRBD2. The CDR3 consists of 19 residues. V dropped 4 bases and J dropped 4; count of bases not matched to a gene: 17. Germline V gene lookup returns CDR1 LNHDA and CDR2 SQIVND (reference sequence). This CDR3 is CASSTISNLAGVPSDTQYF. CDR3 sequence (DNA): TGTGCCAGTAGTACGATCTCGAACCTAGCGGGGGTGCCATCAGATACGCAGTATTTT. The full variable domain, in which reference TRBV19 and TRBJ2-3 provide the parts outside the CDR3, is DGGITQSPKYLFRKEGQNVTLSCEQNLNHDAMYWYRQDPGQGLRLIYYSQIVNDFQKGDIAEGYSVSREKKESFPLTVTSAQKNPTAFYLCASSTISNLAGVPSDTQYFGPGTRLTVL.

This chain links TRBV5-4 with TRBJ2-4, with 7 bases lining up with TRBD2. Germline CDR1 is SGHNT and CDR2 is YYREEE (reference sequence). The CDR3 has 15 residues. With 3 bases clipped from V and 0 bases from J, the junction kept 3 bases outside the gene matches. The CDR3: CASSSGGEAKNIQYF. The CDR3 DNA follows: TGTGCCAGCAGCTCGGGGGGTGAAGCCAAAAACATTCAGTACTTC.

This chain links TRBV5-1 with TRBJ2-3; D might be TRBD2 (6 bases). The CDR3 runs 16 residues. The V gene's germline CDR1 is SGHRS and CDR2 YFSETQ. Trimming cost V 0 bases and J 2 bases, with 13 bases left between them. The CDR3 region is CASSLGAGRNTDTQYF. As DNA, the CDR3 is TGCGCCAGCAGCTTGGGGGCGGGAAGGAACACAGATACGCAGTATTTT.